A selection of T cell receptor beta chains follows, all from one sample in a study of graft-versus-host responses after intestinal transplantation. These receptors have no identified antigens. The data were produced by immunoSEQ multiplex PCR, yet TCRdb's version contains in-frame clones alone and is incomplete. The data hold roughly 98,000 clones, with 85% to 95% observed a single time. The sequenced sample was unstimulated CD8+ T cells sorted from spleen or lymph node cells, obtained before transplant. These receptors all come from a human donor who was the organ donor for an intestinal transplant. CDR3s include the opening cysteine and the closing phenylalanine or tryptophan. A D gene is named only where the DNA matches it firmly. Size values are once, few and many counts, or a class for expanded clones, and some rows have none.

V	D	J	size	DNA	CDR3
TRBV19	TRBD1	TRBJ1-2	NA	TGTGCCAGTAGTTCGGGACAGGGGAGGAGAGGCTACACCTTC	CASSSGQGRRGYTF
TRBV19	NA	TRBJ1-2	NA	TGTGCCAGTAGTATTGGGGCAGACGTTAACTATGGCTACACCTTC	CASSIGADVNYGYTF
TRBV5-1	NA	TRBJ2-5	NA	TGCGCCAGCAGCTTGGAGGGAGGAGGGGAGACCCAGTACTTC	CASSLEGGGETQYF
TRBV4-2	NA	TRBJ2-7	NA	TGTGCCAGCAGCCCGGGCGCCAGCGGCTACGAGCAGTACTTC	CASSPGASGYEQYF
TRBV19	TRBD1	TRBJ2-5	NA	TGTGCCAGTAGTATAGGGACAGGGGAAGGGGTAGAAGAGACCCAGTACTTC	CASSIGTGEGVEETQYF
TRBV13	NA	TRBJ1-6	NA	TGTGCCAGCACAACTACAGGGAGCTCCTATAATTCACCCCTCCACTTT	CASTTTGSSYNSPLHF
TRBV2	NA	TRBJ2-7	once	TGTGCCAGCAGTGAAGCGGCACATGAGGGCGAGCAGTACTTC	CASSEAAHEGEQYF
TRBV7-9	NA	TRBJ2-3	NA	TGTGCCAGCAGCCCAGGACAGTCCACAGATACGCAGTACTTT	CASSPGQSTDTQYF
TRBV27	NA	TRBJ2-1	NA	TGTGCCAGCACGGACAGAAGCTCCTACAATGAGCAGTTCTTC	CASTDRSSYNEQFF
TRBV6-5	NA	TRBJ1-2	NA	TGTGCCAGCAGTTTAAACCCCGAGAGTGCCGGCTACACCTTC	CASSLNPESAGYTF
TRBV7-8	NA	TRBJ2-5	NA	TGTGCCAGCAGCCCCCTACTGGCCGGGGAGACCCAGTACTTC	CASSPLLAGETQYF
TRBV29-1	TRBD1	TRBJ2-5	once	TGCAGCGTTGAAGGGACAGGGGACGGGTGGGAGACCCAGTACTTC	CSVEGTGDGWETQYF
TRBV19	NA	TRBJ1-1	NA	TGTGCCAGTAGTATAGATGGACCAGGGGTGTTCGGGAACACTGAAGCTTTCTTT	CASSIDGPGVFGNTEAFF
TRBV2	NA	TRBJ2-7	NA	TGTGCCAGTATAACGGCGCGACTTAACGAGCAGTACTTC	CASITARLNEQYF
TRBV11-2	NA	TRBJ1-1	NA	TGTGCCAGCAGAGGGGCCGGGGGGTTTGCGGGAGCTTTCTTT	CASRGAGGFAGAFF
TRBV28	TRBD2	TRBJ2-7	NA	TGTGCCAGCAGTTTCGCGGGAGGAGCGGACGAGCAGTACTTC	CASSFAGGADEQYF
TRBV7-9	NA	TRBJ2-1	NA	TGTGCCAGCAGCTTAGCCCCTAGGGAGGGGGTAGGTGAGCAGTTCTTC	CASSLAPREGVGEQFF
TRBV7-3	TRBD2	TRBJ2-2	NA	TGTGCCAGCAGCACCTGGGCCGGGACTAGCGGGAGGGCTTCCACCGGGGAGCTGTTTTTT	CASSTWAGTSGRASTGELFF